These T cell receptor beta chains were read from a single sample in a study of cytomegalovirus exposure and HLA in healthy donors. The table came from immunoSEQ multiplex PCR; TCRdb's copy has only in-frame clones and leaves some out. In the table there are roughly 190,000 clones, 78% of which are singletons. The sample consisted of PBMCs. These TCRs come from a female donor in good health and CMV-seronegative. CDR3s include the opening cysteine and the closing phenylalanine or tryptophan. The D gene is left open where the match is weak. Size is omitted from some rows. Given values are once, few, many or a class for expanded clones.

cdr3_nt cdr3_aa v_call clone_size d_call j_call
TGTGCCAGCAGCTCGGGACAGGGGGATGAAAAACTGTTTTTT CASSSGQGDEKLFF TRBV11-1 NA TRBD1 TRBJ1-4
TGTGCCAGCAGTTATTCGAGCGGGGGGGCCACAGATACGCAGTATTTT CASSYSSGGATDTQYF TRBV6-5 NA TRBD2 TRBJ2-3
TGTGCCAGCAGTTACGGACTAGCGGGACTAGAGACCCAGTACTTC CASSYGLAGLETQYF TRBV6-6 NA TRBD2 TRBJ2-5
TGTGCCAGCAGCTTTAGCACCTACGAGCAGTACTTC CASSFSTYEQYF TRBV7-9 NA NA TRBJ2-7
TGTGCCAGTAGTAGGGCGGGGGTTCCCCTTCGCTCCTACAATGAGCAGTTCTTC CASSRAGVPLRSYNEQFF TRBV19 NA TRBD2 TRBJ2-1
TGTGCCAGCAGCTTGGTAGCGGTCACAGATACGCAGTATTTT CASSLVAVTDTQYF TRBV5-6 NA NA TRBJ2-3
TGTGCCAGCAGGACCGAGACAGTGACTACGCAGTATTTT CASRTETVTTQYF TRBV6-6 NA NA TRBJ2-3
TGCGCCTCAGCAGTAGTGGAAGGGGGCGAGCAGTACTTC CASAVVEGGEQYF TRBV5-1 NA NA TRBJ2-7
TGTGCCAGCAGCGTAGGACAGACAGGCGCTGAAGCTTTCTTT CASSVGQTGAEAFF TRBV9 NA NA TRBJ1-1
TGCGCCAGCAGCTTGGGGCCCAGGCCCGATAGCAATCAGCCCCAGCATTTT CASSLGPRPDSNQPQHF TRBV5-1 once NA TRBJ1-5
TGTGCCAGCAGTCCCAACCGGGACTGGAACGAGCAGTACTTC CASSPNRDWNEQYF TRBV7-9 NA NA TRBJ2-7
TGCGCCAGCAGCGATGCCAGGGGCCCAGGGAACATTCAGTACTTC CASSDARGPGNIQYF TRBV4-3 NA NA TRBJ2-4
TGTGCCAGCAGGGCCGGTGGGACAGGGGGCGCAGAGACCCAGTACTTC CASRAGGTGGAETQYF TRBV27 NA TRBD1 TRBJ2-5
TGTGCCAGCTTCGAACCCCGGGACTCAACCTACAATGAGCAGTTCTTC CASFEPRDSTYNEQFF TRBV7-9 NA NA TRBJ2-1
TGTGCCAGCAGTTTAAAGGGAGGGACAGGGTGGGGCGATGAGCAGTTCTTC CASSLKGGTGWGDEQFF TRBV28 NA TRBD1 TRBJ2-1
TGTGCCAGCAGCGACGGACTAGTTTTCAATGAGCAGTTCTTC CASSDGLVFNEQFF TRBV2 NA TRBD2 TRBJ2-1
TGTGCCAGCAGCCAACCCAGGGGGCCTGGCTACACCTTC CASSQPRGPGYTF TRBV7-9 NA TRBD1 TRBJ1-2
TGTGCCAGTAGGGACAGGGGACCATCTGGAAACACCATATATTTT CASRDRGPSGNTIYF TRBV19 NA TRBD1 TRBJ1-3
TGTGCCAGCGCGAGTTCCACAGATACGCAGTATTTT CASASSTDTQYF TRBV2 NA NA TRBJ2-3
TGTGCCAGCACCCTTCGTGGGGTGGGGGGTACAGGTGAGCAGTTCTTC CASTLRGVGGTGEQFF TRBV9 NA NA TRBJ2-1
TGTGCCAGCAGTTTCCCCCGAGATACGCAGTATTTT CASSFPRDTQYF TRBV27 NA NA TRBJ2-3
TGTGCCAGCAGTTACGGACAGGGGGCCAACCAGCCCCAGCATTTT CASSYGQGANQPQHF TRBV6-6 NA TRBD1 TRBJ1-5
TGTGCCAGCAGTGAAGCGTTTGGCGGGGAGACCCAGTACTTC CASSEAFGGETQYF TRBV2 once NA TRBJ2-5
TGTGCCAGCAGCCAAGACTTATCGGGAGGACCCCCTCGGGGCATTCAGTACTTC CASSQDLSGGPPRGIQYF TRBV4-2 NA TRBD2 TRBJ2-4
TGTGCCAGCAGTAAACGGGGTGGTAGCAATCAGCCCCAGCATTTT CASSKRGGSNQPQHF TRBV2 NA NA TRBJ1-5
TGTGCCAGCAGTATGGGAAGGCCCGGACAGAAGGTTCGGGAGCAGTACTTC CASSMGRPGQKVREQYF TRBV5-6 NA NA TRBJ2-7
TGCAGCGCGTTACCACAGGGGGCGCGGTACGAGCAGTACTTC CSALPQGARYEQYF TRBV29-1 NA TRBD1 TRBJ2-7
TGTGCCCTAGGCCAGGGGCCTTCCTACGAGCAGTACTTC CALGQGPSYEQYF TRBV10-3 NA NA TRBJ2-7
TGTGCCACCTATTTTGGAAACACCATATATTTT CATYFGNTIYF TRBV6-5 NA NA TRBJ1-3
TGTGCCAGCAGCCCCCGCCGAGCGGGAAGCACAGATACGCAGTATTTT CASSPRRAGSTDTQYF TRBV14 NA TRBD2 TRBJ2-3
TGTGCCAGCAGTTACGGGTGGGGGGCAGATACGCAGTATTTT CASSYGWGADTQYF TRBV27 once NA TRBJ2-3
TGTGCCAGCAGTGCCCCGGCCCTAGCCACCGGGGAGCTGTTTTTT CASSAPALATGELFF TRBV2 NA NA TRBJ2-2
TGTGCCAGCAGCCCTTCGGGAGGGGGGGAAAAACTGTTTTTT CASSPSGGGEKLFF TRBV7-9 NA NA TRBJ1-4
TGTGCCAGCAGCCAAGTTGCGGGACAGGGAAGAACTGAAGCTTTCTTT CASSQVAGQGRTEAFF TRBV14 NA TRBD1 TRBJ1-1
TGTGCCAGCAGCTTGGGCCCCCCTACTAGCGGCTCTAGCACAGATACGCAGTATTTT CASSLGPPTSGSSTDTQYF TRBV7-3 few TRBD2 TRBJ2-3
TGTGCCAGCAAAGGACAGGGTGGGAATGAGCAGTTCTTC CASKGQGGNEQFF TRBV6-5 NA TRBD1 TRBJ2-1
TGTGCCAGCAGACTCCGACAGACCATGAACACTGAAGCTTTCTTT CASRLRQTMNTEAFF TRBV2 NA NA TRBJ1-1
TGTGCCAGCAGTGAAGGGGCTGGACAGGTTGCCTACGAGCAGTACTTC CASSEGAGQVAYEQYF TRBV6-1 NA TRBD1 TRBJ2-7
TGTGCCAGCAGCCGGAGACTGGACAGGATCGTCCAAGAGACCCAGTACTTC CASSRRLDRIVQETQYF TRBV5-6 NA TRBD1 TRBJ2-5
TGTGCCAGCACCACGGGAGCGGGGCTCAACGAGCAGTACTTC CASTTGAGLNEQYF TRBV7-2 NA TRBD2 TRBJ2-7
TGTGCCACCCGACATGGCAGGGGCTATCAGCCCCAGCATTTT CATRHGRGYQPQHF TRBV19 many NA TRBJ1-5
TGTGCCAGCAGCCCTCTAGCGGGGGACACAGATACGCAGTATTTT CASSPLAGDTDTQYF TRBV7-8 NA TRBD2 TRBJ2-3
TGTGCCAGCAGCTTCTCGGATGAGCAGTTCTTC CASSFSDEQFF TRBV7-9 NA NA TRBJ2-1
TGTGCCAGCAGTCCTCTAGAGCGGGGGGGCACAGATACGCAGTATTTT CASSPLERGGTDTQYF TRBV2 NA TRBD2 TRBJ2-3
TGTGCCAGCAGCTTAACTAGCGGGGGGGCTGTTGAGCAGTTCTTC CASSLTSGGAVEQFF TRBV7-3 few TRBD2 TRBJ2-1
TGTGCCATCGCCTCGACAGGGTACGAGCAGTACTTC CAIASTGYEQYF TRBV10-3 NA TRBD1 TRBJ2-7
TGTGCCAGCTCACCCGGACAGGGGGCCTCCTACGAGCAGTACTTC CASSPGQGASYEQYF TRBV18 NA TRBD1 TRBJ2-7
TGTGCCAGCAGCCCGGAACACGGGGACAATGAGCAGTTCTTC CASSPEHGDNEQFF TRBV6-5 NA NA TRBJ2-1
TGTGCCAGCTCCGGGACAGGGGAGACTGAAGCTTTCTTT CASSGTGETEAFF TRBV2 NA TRBD1 TRBJ1-1
TGTGCCAGCAGCCCGAGACCACAGGGGTATCCGTACGAGCAGTACTTC CASSPRPQGYPYEQYF TRBV11-3 NA TRBD1 TRBJ2-7
TGCCTCGCAGCTGAGGTCACTGAAGCTTTCTTT CLAAEVTEAFF TRBV20-1 once NA TRBJ1-1
TGTGCCAGCAGCTTAGCTTGGCGGGCGCTAAGGACGGATACGCAGTATTTT CASSLAWRALRTDTQYF TRBV7-8 NA NA TRBJ2-3
TGTGCCAGCGCCCTCGGGACAGATAATTCACCCCTCCACTTT CASALGTDNSPLHF TRBV25-1 NA TRBD1 TRBJ1-6
TGTGCCAGCAGATACAGCAAAGCTTTCTTT CASRYSKAFF TRBV28 once NA TRBJ1-1
TGTGCCAGCTCCGAGTTCTATAAACTAGCGGGAGGCCCACTCAATGAGCAGTTCTTC CASSEFYKLAGGPLNEQFF TRBV18 NA TRBD2 TRBJ2-1
TGTGCCAGCAGCTTCCGGACTAGCGGAGAGCAGTACTTC CASSFRTSGEQYF TRBV7-2 NA TRBD2 TRBJ2-7
TGTGCCAGTAGCCCTGGCGGAGACCCTATTAACTATGGCTACACCTTC CASSPGGDPINYGYTF TRBV19 NA NA TRBJ1-2
TGTGCCAGCAGACTGTTTGGCGGAACCTACAATGAGCAGTTCTTC CASRLFGGTYNEQFF TRBV2 NA NA TRBJ2-1
TGCGCCAGCAGCTTTCTAGCGGGAGATCTCCGCGAGCAGTACTTC CASSFLAGDLREQYF TRBV5-1 NA TRBD2 TRBJ2-7
TGTGCCAGCAGCTTCGACGGGTATGGGAACACTGAAGCTTTCTTT CASSFDGYGNTEAFF TRBV7-6 NA NA TRBJ1-1